The rows below give T cell receptor beta chains drawn from one sample of a study of T cell responses to AZD1222 COVID-19 vaccine. Sequenced by immunoSEQ multiplex PCR; TCRdb stores in-frame clones only, minus some. The data contain about 150,000 clones, 90% to 95% of them singletons. This specimen was peripheral blood, taken 28 days after the second AZD1222 dose. Every receptor here comes from an adult who received the AZD1222 COVID-19 vaccine. The CDR3 runs from the conserved cysteine through the conserved F or W. The D gene is left open where the match is weak. The size entry is marked missing in some rows and otherwise reads once, few, many or a size class.

cdr3_aa | cdr3_nt | j_call | clone_size | d_call | v_call
CASSPGNSPLHF | TGTGCCAGCTCACCAGGGAATTCACCCCTCCACTTT | TRBJ1-6 | NA | NA | TRBV18
CASSITWTSGYEQYF | TGTGCCAGTAGCATCACCTGGACTAGCGGCTACGAGCAGTACTTC | TRBJ2-7 | NA | TRBD2 | TRBV19
CASSTGGRRAPSTDTQYF | TGTGCCAGTAGTACAGGGGGGAGGAGAGCCCCTAGCACAGATACGCAGTATTTT | TRBJ2-3 | NA | NA | TRBV19
CASSLGVMETQYF | TGCGCCAGCAGCTTGGGGGTTATGGAGACCCAGTACTTC | TRBJ2-5 | NA | NA | TRBV5-1
CASSPRDRGNSNYGYTF | TGTGCCAGCAGCCCTCGGGACAGGGGGAACAGTAACTATGGCTACACCTTC | TRBJ1-2 | NA | TRBD1 | TRBV3-1/TRBV3-2
CASSLGGRARLF | TGTGCCAGCAGCTTAGGGGGCAGGGCCAGGCTCTTC | TRBJ1-2 | NA | NA | TRBV11-2
CASSLPTSGRSNDEQFF | TGTGCCAGCAGCCTTCCGACTAGCGGGAGGTCGAACGATGAGCAGTTCTTC | TRBJ2-1 | NA | TRBD2 | TRBV11-3
CASSSPNRGEAFF | TGTGCCAGCAGCTCACCAAACAGGGGTGAAGCTTTCTTT | TRBJ1-1 | NA | TRBD1 | TRBV7-3
CASSLSKSLTNSNQPQHF | TGTGCCAGCAGTTTATCGAAGAGCCTCACTAATAGCAATCAGCCCCAGCATTTT | TRBJ1-5 | few | NA | TRBV27
CASSRDGGNQPQHF | TGTGCCAGCAGCCGGGACGGGGGAAATCAGCCCCAGCATTTT | TRBJ1-5 | NA | NA | TRBV2
CASSLLRESNSPLHF | TGTGCCAGCAGCCTCTTAAGGGAGTCCAATTCACCCCTCCACTTT | TRBJ1-6 | NA | NA | TRBV5-6
CASTWGLAGGLSYEQYF | TGTGCCAGCACCTGGGGACTAGCGGGAGGTTTGTCCTACGAGCAGTACTTC | TRBJ2-7 | NA | TRBD2 | TRBV3-1/TRBV3-2
CAISESSRASGELFF | TGTGCCATCAGTGAGTCCTCACGGGCTAGCGGGGAGCTGTTTTTT | TRBJ2-2 | NA | NA | TRBV10-3
CASSELAGDGTDTQYF | TGTGCCAGCAGCGAACTAGCGGGAGACGGCACAGATACGCAGTATTTT | TRBJ2-3 | NA | TRBD2 | TRBV7-6
CASSFGTGGYTF | TGTGCCAGTAGTTTCGGGACAGGTGGCTACACCTTC | TRBJ1-2 | NA | TRBD1 | TRBV19
CAWSVHAGTTNSPLHF | TGTGCCTGGAGTGTACACGCCGGGACCACCAATTCACCCCTCCACTTT | TRBJ1-6 | NA | NA | TRBV30
CATQGLVQGSYEQYF | TGTGCCACCCAGGGGCTGGTGCAGGGTTCCTACGAGCAGTACTTC | TRBJ2-7 | NA | NA | TRBV10-3